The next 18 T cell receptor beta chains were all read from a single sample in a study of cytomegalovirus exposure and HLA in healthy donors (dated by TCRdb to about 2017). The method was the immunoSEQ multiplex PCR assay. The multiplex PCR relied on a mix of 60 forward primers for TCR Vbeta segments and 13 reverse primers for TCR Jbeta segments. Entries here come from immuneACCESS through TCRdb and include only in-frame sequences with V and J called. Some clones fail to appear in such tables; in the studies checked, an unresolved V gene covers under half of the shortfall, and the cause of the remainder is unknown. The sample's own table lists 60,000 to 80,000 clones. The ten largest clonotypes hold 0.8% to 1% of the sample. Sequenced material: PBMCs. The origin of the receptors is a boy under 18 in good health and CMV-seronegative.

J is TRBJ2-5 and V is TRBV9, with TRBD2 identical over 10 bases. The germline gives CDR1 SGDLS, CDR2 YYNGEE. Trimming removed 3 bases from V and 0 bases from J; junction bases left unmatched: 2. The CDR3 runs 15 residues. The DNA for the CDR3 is TGTGCCAGCAGCGCACTAGCGGGGTACCAAGAGACCCAGTACTTC. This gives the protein CASSALAGYQETQYF.

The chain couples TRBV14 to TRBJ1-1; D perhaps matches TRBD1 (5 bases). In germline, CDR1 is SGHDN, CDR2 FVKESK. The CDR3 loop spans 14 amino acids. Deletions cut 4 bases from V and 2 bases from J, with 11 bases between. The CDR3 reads CASSLFDSNTEAFF. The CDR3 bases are TGTGCCAGCAGCCTGTTCGACAGCAACACTGAAGCTTTCTTT.

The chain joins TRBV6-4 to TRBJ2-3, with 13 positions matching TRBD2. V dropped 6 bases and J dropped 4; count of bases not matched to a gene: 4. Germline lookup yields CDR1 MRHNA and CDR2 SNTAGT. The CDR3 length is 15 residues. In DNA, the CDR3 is TGTGCCAGCAGCGGAACTAGCGGGGGGGCAGATACGCAGTATTTT. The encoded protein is CASSGTSGGADTQYF.

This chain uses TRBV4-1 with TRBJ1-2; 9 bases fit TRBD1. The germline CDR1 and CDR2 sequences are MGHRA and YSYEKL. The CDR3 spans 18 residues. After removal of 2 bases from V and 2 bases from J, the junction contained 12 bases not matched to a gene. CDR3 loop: CASSQIIIRDRENYGYTF. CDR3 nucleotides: TGCGCCAGCAGCCAAATAATAATCCGGGACAGGGAAAACTATGGCTACACCTTC.

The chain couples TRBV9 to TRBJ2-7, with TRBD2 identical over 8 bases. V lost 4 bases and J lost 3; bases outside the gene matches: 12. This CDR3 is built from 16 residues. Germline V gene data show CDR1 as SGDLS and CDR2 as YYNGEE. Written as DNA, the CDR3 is TGTGCCAGCAGCCCCCGGGGGGGGTTTATGGACTACGAGCAGTACTTC. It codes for CASSPRGGFMDYEQYF.

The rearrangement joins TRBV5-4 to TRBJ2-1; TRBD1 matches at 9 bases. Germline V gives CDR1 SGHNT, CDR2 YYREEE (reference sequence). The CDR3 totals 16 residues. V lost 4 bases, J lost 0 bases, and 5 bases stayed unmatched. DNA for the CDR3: TGTGCCAGCAGCCGCAGGACAGGGGACTCCTACAATGAGCAGTTCTTC. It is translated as CASSRRTGDSYNEQFF.

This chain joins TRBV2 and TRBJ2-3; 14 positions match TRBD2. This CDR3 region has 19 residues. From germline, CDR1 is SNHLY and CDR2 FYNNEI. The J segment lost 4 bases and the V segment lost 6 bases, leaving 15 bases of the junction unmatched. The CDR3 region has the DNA TGTGCCAGCAGCCTATACTCCTCGACTAGCGGGAGGGCCGCAGATACGCAGTATTTT. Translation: CASSLYSSTSGRAADTQYF. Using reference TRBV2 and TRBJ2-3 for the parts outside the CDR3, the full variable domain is EPEVTQTPSHQVTQMGQEVILRCVPISNHLYFYWYRQILGQKVEFLVSFYNNEISEKSEIFDDQFSVERPDGSNFTLKIRSTKLEDSAMYFCASSLYSSTSGRAADTQYFGPGTRLTVL.

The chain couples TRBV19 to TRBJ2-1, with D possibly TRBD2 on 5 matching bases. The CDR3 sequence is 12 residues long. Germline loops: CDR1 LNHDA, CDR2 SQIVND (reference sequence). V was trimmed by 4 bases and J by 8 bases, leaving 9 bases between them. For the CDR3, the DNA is TGTGCCAGTAGTAGGACTCAATATGAGCAGTTCTTC. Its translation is CASSRTQYEQFF. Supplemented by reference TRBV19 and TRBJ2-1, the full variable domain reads DGGITQSPKYLFRKEGQNVTLSCEQNLNHDAMYWYRQDPGQGLRLIYYSQIVNDFQKGDIAEGYSVSREKKESFPLTVTSAQKNPTAFYLCASSRTQYEQFFGPGTRLTVL.

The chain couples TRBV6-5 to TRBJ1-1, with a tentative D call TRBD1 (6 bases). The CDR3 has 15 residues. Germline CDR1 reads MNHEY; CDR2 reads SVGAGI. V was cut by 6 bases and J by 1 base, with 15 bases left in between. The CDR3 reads CASSPRGRGNTEAFF. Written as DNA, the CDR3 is TGTGCCAGCAGCCCCAGGGGAAGGGGGAACACTGAAGCTTTCTTT.

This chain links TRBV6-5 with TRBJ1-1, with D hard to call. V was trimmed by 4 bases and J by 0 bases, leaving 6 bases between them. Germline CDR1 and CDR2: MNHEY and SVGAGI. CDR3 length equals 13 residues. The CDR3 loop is CASSFRLNTEAFF. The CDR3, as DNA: TGTGCCAGCAGTTTCAGATTGAACACTGAAGCTTTCTTT.

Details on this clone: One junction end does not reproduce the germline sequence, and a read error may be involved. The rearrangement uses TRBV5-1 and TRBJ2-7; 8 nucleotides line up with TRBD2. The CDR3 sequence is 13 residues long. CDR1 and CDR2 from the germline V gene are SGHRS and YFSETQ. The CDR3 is CASSLVVGGRRSF. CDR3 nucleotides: TGCGCCAGCAGCTTGGTTGTGGGCGGGAGGCGATCCTTC.

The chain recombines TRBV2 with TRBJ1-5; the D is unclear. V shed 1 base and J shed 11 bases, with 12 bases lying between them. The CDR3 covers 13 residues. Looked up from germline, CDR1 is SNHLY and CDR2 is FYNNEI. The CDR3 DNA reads TGTGCCAGCAGTGAAGATCCTACCCTAACCCAGCATTTT. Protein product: CASSEDPTLTQHF.

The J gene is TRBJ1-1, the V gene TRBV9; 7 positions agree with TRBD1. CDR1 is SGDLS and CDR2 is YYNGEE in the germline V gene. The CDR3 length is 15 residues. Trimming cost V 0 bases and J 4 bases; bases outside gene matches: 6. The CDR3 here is CASSVAPSGGTEAFF. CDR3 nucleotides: TGTGCCAGCAGCGTAGCACCCTCAGGGGGCACTGAAGCTTTCTTT.

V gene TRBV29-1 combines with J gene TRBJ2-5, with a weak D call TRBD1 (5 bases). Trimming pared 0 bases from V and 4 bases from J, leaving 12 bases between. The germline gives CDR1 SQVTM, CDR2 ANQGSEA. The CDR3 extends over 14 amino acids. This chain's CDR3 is CSVEDPKGLETQYF. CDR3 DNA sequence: TGCAGCGTTGAAGATCCTAAGGGGTTAGAGACCCAGTACTTC.

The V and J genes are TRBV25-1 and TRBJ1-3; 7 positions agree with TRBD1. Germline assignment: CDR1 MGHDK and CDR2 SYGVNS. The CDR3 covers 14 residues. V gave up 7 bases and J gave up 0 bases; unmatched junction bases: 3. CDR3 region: CASTGQASGNTIYF. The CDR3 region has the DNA TGTGCCAGCACCGGACAGGCCTCTGGAAACACCATATATTTT.

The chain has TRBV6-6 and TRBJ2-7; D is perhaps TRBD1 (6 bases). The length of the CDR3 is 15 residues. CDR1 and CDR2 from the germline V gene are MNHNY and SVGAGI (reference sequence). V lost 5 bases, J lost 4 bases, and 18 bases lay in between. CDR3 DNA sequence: TGTGCCAGCAGTGGGCAGGGGCGAACTAAGTACGAGCAGTACTTC. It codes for CASSGQGRTKYEQYF.

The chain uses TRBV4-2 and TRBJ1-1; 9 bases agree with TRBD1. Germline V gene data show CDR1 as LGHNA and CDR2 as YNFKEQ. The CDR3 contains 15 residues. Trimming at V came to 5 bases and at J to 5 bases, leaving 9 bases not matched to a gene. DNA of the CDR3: TGTGCCAGCAGCTTTCGGACAGGGGTTTTTACTGAAGCTTTCTTT. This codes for CASSFRTGVFTEAFF.

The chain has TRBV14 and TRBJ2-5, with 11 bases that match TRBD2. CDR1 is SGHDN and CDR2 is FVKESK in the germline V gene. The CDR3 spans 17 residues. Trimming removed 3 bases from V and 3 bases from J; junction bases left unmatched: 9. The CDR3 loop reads CASSHPMVAGGKETQYF. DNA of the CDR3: TGTGCCAGCAGCCACCCTATGGTAGCGGGGGGGAAAGAGACCCAGTACTTC.